Listed here are 21 T cell receptor beta chains from one sample, sequenced in a study of T cell responses to AZD1222 COVID-19 vaccine. Assay: immunoSEQ multiplex PCR; the TCRdb copy retains only in-frame clones and omits some. The data contain some 120,000 clones, 91% of them seen just once; the ten biggest clones take up 2.8%. The input for sequencing was peripheral blood, taken on day 0 of AZD1222 vaccination. Receptors originate from an adult in good health.

The chain employs TRBV11-2 and TRBJ1-4, with D perhaps TRBD1 (6 bases). Germline loops: CDR1 SGHAT, CDR2 FQNNGV. The CDR3 sequence is 15 residues long. V shed 5 bases and J shed 8 bases, with 18 bases lying between them. The chain's CDR3 is CASSTIQGKGEKLFF. The CDR3 nucleotides are TGTGCCAGCAGCACAATACAGGGAAAAGGAGAAAAACTGTTTTTT. Complete variable domain (other parts from reference TRBV11-2 and TRBJ1-4): EAGVAQSPRYKIIEKRQSVAFWCNPISGHATLYWYQQILGQGPKLLIQFQNNGVVDDSQLPKDRFSAERLKGVDSTLKIQPAKLEDSAVYLCASSTIQGKGEKLFFGSGTQLSVL.

This clone appeared a few times. This chain joins TRBV6-5 and TRBJ1-4; TRBD1 aligns across 8 bases. After removal of 6 bases from V and 8 bases from J, the junction contained 8 bases not matched to a gene. This CDR3 has 14 amino acids. Germline CDR1 and CDR2: MNHEY and SVGAGI. CDR3 sequence (DNA): TGTGCCAGCAGCCCGGACAGGGTAGGAGAAAAACTGTTTTTT. Translating gives CASSPDRVGEKLFF.

The rearrangement uses TRBV5-6 and TRBJ1-2; maybe TRBD1 (5 bases). The CDR3 runs 14 residues. CDR1 is SGHDT and CDR2 is YYEEEE in the germline V gene. Trimming stripped 2 bases from V and 5 bases from J, with 13 bases between. This CDR3 reads CASSFSGRTYGYTF. CDR3 sequence (DNA): TGTGCCAGCAGCTTTTCAGGGAGAACATATGGCTACACCTTC.

This chain links TRBV7-9 with TRBJ1-1; D unclear. V shed 5 bases and J shed 4 bases, with 20 bases lying between them. Germline CDR1 is SEHNR and CDR2 is FQNEAQ (reference sequence). The CDR3 is 16 residues long. CDR3 nucleotide sequence: TGTGCCAGCAGCCCTAGGCTAGAAGGATCGACCACTGAAGCTTTCTTT. Amino acid sequence: CASSPRLEGSTTEAFF.

The chain recombines TRBV5-8 with TRBJ1-3; D gene uncertain. Germline V gene sequence: CDR1 SGHTS, CDR2 YDEGEE. Trimming pared 2 bases from V and 0 bases from J, leaving 6 bases between. The CDR3 covers 14 residues. The CDR3 loop is CASSLGRSGNTIYF. CDR3 nucleotide sequence: TGTGCCAGCAGCTTAGGTCGCTCTGGAAACACCATATATTTT. The full variable domain, in which reference TRBV5-8 and TRBJ1-3 provide the parts outside the CDR3, is EAGVTQSPTHLIKTRGQQATLRCSPISGHTSVYWYQQALGLGLQFLLWYDEGEERNRGNFPPRFSGRQFPNYSSELNVNALELEDSALYLCASSLGRSGNTIYFGEGSWLTVV.

The chain carries TRBV20-1 and TRBJ1-4; D gene uncertain. CDR1 is DFQATT, CDR2 SNEGSKA, per germline (reference sequence). This CDR3 is built from 10 residues. Trimming removed 1 base at V and 11 bases at J, with 5 bases between. The CDR3 loop is CSARGEKLFF. Written as DNA, the CDR3 is TGCAGTGCTAGAGGAGAGAAACTGTTTTTT.

CDR3 in amino acids: CSVEDPGGVAQYF. CDR3 in DNA: TGCAGCGTTGAAGATCCCGGGGGGGTGGCCCAGTACTTC. The chain carries TRBV29-1 and TRBJ2-5; 8 positions agree with TRBD2. CDR3 length: 13 residues. Germline lookup yields CDR1 SQVTM and CDR2 ANQGSEA. Trimming cost V 0 bases and J 9 bases; bases outside gene matches: 6.

The table lists this clone with a count of one. The V call is TRBV12-5, the J call TRBJ1-2; D perhaps matches TRBD1 (5 bases). CDR1 is LGHNT and CDR2 is FRNRAP in the germline V gene. This CDR3 is built from 14 residues. The ends were cut back, 5 bases at V and 5 bases at J, with 15 bases in the middle. This CDR3 is CASGLPGGRYGYTF. The DNA of the CDR3 is TGTGCTAGTGGTCTCCCGGGGGGTAGGTATGGCTACACCTTC. The full variable domain, its missing parts supplied by reference TRBV12-5 and TRBJ1-2, is DARVTQTPRHKVTEMGQEVTMRCQPILGHNTVFWYRQTMMQGLELLAYFRNRAPLDDSGMPKDRFSAEMPDATLATLKIQPSEPRDSAVYFCASGLPGGRYGYTFGSGTRLTVV.

The CDR3 DNA follows: TGTGCCAGCAGCCGACTAGCGAGTGAAAGCGAGCAGTACTTC. It specifies CASSRLASESEQYF. The chain combines TRBV5-6 with TRBJ2-7; 8 bases fit TRBD2. Germline trimming cut 4 bases from V and 6 bases from J; bases unmatched to any gene: 9. The CDR3 consists of 14 residues. The germline CDR1 and CDR2 sequences are SGHDT and YYEEEE. The variable domain in full, with the rest retrieved from reference TRBV5-6 and TRBJ2-7, is DAGVTQSPTHLIKTRGQQVTLRCSPKSGHDTVSWYQQALGQGPQFIFQYYEEEERQRGNFPDRFSGHQFPNYSSELNVNALLLGDSALYLCASSRLASESEQYFGPGTRLTVT.

The chain's CDR3 is CASSGTGGQDTQYF. DNA of the CDR3: TGTGCCAGCTCAGGGACAGGGGGCCAAGATACGCAGTATTTT. The genes are TRBV18 and TRBJ2-3; 12 bases fit TRBD1. The CDR3 runs 14 residues. V gave up 5 bases and J gave up 5 bases; unmatched junction bases: 2. Germline CDR1 KGHSH, CDR2 LQKENI.

This rearrangement joins TRBV20-1 to TRBJ1-3, with no clear D. V lost 3 bases and J lost 8, with 20 bases in between. In germline, CDR1 is DFQATT, CDR2 SNEGSKA (reference sequence). The CDR3 runs 15 residues. The CDR3 sequence: CSASRFDDGEHTIYF. CDR3 nucleotide sequence: TGCAGTGCTAGTAGGTTTGACGACGGGGAGCACACCATATATTTT.

The V call is TRBV2, the J call TRBJ1-2, with D tentatively TRBD1 (6 bases). The CDR3 is made up of 13 amino acids. Germline lookup yields CDR1 SNHLY and CDR2 FYNNEI. The V end was cut by 1 base, the J end by 8 bases, with 11 bases between. This CDR3 is CASSEETGQGYTF. CDR3 in DNA: TGTGCCAGCAGTGAAGAGACAGGTCAGGGCTACACCTTC. Filled out from reference TRBV2 and TRBJ1-2, the complete variable domain reads EPEVTQTPSHQVTQMGQEVILRCVPISNHLYFYWYRQILGQKVEFLVSFYNNEISEKSEIFDDQFSVERPDGSNFTLKIRSTKLEDSAMYFCASSEETGQGYTFGSGTRLTVV.

The chain recombines TRBV2 with TRBJ2-5, with D perhaps matching TRBD1 or TRBD2 (5 bases each). V gave up 7 bases and J gave up 3 bases, with 9 bases separating them. Germline values: CDR1 SNHLY, CDR2 FYNNEI. The CDR3 totals 12 residues. CDR3 DNA: TGTGCCAGCACGAGGGACGAAGAGACCCAGTACTTC. Translated: CASTRDEETQYF.

This clone was seen just once. The rearrangement uses TRBV7-9 and TRBJ2-7, with TRBD1 matching over 7 bases. Germline V lookup: CDR1 SEHNR, CDR2 FQNEAQ (reference sequence). Trimming at V came to 5 bases and at J to 7 bases, leaving 8 bases not matched to a gene. The CDR3 contains 13 residues. For the CDR3, the DNA is TGTGCCAGCAGCCCGCCAGGGGGTAGGGAGCAGTACTTC. As protein: CASSPPGGREQYF. Complete variable domain (other parts from reference TRBV7-9 and TRBJ2-7): DTGVSQNPRHKITKRGQNVTFRCDPISEHNRLYWYRQTLGQGPEFLTYFQNEAQLEKSRLLSDRFSAERPKGSFSTLEIQRTEQGDSAMYLCASSPPGGREQYFGPGTRLTVT.

CDR3 in DNA: TGTGCCAGCAGCATGGACAGGGTGAGGGGCTACACCTTC. Its protein product is CASSMDRVRGYTF. The genes are TRBV7-2 and TRBJ1-2; 8 bases line up with TRBD1. J gave up 8 bases and V 5 bases, and 7 bases lay outside the gene matches. Germline V gene lookup returns CDR1 SGHTA and CDR2 FQGNSA. CDR3 length equals 13 residues.

This rearrangement joins TRBV7-8 to TRBJ1-2, with 7 bases aligning to TRBD1. The CDR3 extends over 15 amino acids. The J segment lost 7 bases and the V segment lost 1 base, leaving 9 bases of the junction unmatched. Germline-derived CDR1 and CDR2 are SGHVS and FQNEAQ. The CDR3 loop is CASSLEGTGARGYTF. The CDR3 DNA reads TGTGCCAGCAGCTTAGAAGGCACAGGGGCTCGTGGCTACACCTTC.

This sequence joins TRBV28 and TRBJ1-1, with no clear D. Deletions cut 1 base from V and 11 bases from J, with 11 bases between. The CDR3 covers 12 residues. Germline-derived CDR1 and CDR2 are MDHEN and SYDVKM. CDR3 amino acids: CASSLSRHRAFF. For the CDR3, the DNA is TGTGCCAGCAGTTTATCTCGACACCGCGCTTTCTTT. Full variable domain (missing parts from reference TRBV28 and TRBJ1-1): DVKVTQSSRYLVKRTGEKVFLECVQDMDHENMFWYRQDPGLGLRLIYFSYDVKMKEKGDIPEGYSVSREKKERFSLILESASTNQTSMYLCASSLSRHRAFFGQGTRLTVV.

The rearrangement joins TRBV3-1 (or the pseudogene TRBV3-2) to TRBJ2-2, with a tentative D call TRBD1 (5 bases). This CDR3 comprises 16 residues. Germline V gene data show CDR1 as LGHDT and CDR2 as YNNKEL (reference sequence). The V end was cut by 1 base, the J end by 0 bases, with 9 bases between. CDR3 residues: CASSQAGIANTGELFF. CDR3 DNA: TGTGCCAGCAGCCAAGCAGGGATCGCGAACACCGGGGAGCTGTTTTTT.

The V gene is TRBV29-1, the J gene TRBJ1-1, with 7 positions matching TRBD1. There are 14 residues in the CDR3. Trimming at V came to 0 bases and at J to 10 bases, leaving 11 bases not matched to a gene. Germline V CDR1 and CDR2: SQVTM, ANQGSEA. As DNA, the CDR3 is TGCAGCGTTGAAGATAAAGGGGGCACGAACGGAGCTTTCTTT. It translates to CSVEDKGGTNGAFF.

The rearrangement joins TRBV29-1 to TRBJ2-4; 10 bases match TRBD1. CDR3 length: 14 residues. The V and J ends lost 4 bases and 9 bases, in that order; junction bases with no gene match: 9. Germline V gene data show CDR1 as SQVTM and CDR2 as ANQGSEA. As DNA, the CDR3 is TGCAGCGTTGTGGGGGACAGGGGAGAGGGCATTCAGTACTTC. As protein: CSVVGDRGEGIQYF.

This chain joins TRBV18 and TRBJ1-1; possibly TRBD1 for D (6 bases). CDR1 and CDR2 (germline): KGHSH, LQKENI. There are 15 residues in the CDR3. Deletions cut 2 bases from V and 3 bases from J, with 13 bases between. The CDR3 coding sequence is TGTGCCAGCTCACCAATGGTTGGGGGGCACACTGAAGCTTTCTTT. Its translation is CASSPMVGGHTEAFF.